Described below is a single T cell receptor beta chain sequence and its context. Its antigen remains unidentified. The data were taken from a study of cytomegalovirus exposure and HLA in healthy donors. Study conclusions and caveats: The dataset shows that most TCR sequences were rare, while some public TCRs occurred in many donors. Reports showed the classifier diagnosing cytomegalovirus status with high specificity and sensitivity. Later, an analysis found that TCR clusters from the first cohort tended to co-occur in the roughly 120 validation repertoires. Associated with cytomegalovirus, according to the listing, were approximately 160 TCR beta chains.

Clones were sequenced by immunoSEQ multiplex PCR, and TCRdb holds only the in-frame ones, with some missing. The sample contains under 200,000 clones, about three quarters of which appear only once. Trimming removed 5 bases from V and 2 bases from J; junction bases left unmatched: 12. The CDR3 contains 17 residues. CDR1 is MNHEY, CDR2 SMNVEV, per germline (reference sequence). The sequenced sample was PBMCs. This sequence joins TRBV27 and TRBJ2-5; 9 bases align to TRBD1. This sequence was found in a woman aged 25 to 39 in good health and CMV-seronegative. The CDR3 loop reads CASSPDHPGTGQETQYF. The CDR3 coding sequence is TGTGCCAGCAGTCCCGACCATCCGGGGACAGGGCAAGAGACCCAGTACTTC.